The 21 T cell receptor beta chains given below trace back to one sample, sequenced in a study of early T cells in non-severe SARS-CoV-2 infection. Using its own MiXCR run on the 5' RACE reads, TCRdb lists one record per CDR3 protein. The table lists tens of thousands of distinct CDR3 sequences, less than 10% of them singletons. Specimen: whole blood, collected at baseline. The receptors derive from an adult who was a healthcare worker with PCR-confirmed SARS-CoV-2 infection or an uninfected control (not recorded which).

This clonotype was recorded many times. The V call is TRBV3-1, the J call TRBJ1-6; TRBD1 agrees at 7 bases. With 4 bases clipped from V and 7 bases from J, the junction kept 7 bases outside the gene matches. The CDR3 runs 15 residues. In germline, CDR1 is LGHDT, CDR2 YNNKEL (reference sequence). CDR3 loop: CASSPTTGWNSPLHF. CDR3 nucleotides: TGTGCCAGCAGCCCAACGACAGGGTGGAATTCACCCCTCCACTTT.

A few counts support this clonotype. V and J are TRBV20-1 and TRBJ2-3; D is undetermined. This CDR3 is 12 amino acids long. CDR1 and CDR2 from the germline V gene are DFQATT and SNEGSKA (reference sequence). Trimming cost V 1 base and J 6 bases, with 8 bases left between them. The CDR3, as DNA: TGCAGTGCTAGAGTGGCGGCGGATACGCAGTATTTT. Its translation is CSARVAADTQYF.

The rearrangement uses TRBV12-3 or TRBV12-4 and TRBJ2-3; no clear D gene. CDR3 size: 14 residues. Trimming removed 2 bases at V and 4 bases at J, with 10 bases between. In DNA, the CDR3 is TGTGCCAGCAGTTTAAATGGTCTAGCAGATACGCAGTATTTT. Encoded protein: CASSLNGLADTQYF.

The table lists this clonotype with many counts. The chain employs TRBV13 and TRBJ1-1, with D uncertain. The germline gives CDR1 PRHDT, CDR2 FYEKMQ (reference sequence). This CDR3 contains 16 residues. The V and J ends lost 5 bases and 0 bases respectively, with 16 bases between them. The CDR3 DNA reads TGTGCCAGCAGCCTAACGAAATCTGGGGTGAACACTGAAGCTTTCTTT. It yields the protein CASSLTKSGVNTEAFF. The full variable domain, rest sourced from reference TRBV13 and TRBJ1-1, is AAGVIQSPRHLIKEKRETATLKCYPIPRHDTVYWYQQGPGQDPQFLISFYEKMQSDKGSIPDRFSAQQFSDYHSELNMSSLELGDSALYFCASSLTKSGVNTEAFFGQGTRLTVV.

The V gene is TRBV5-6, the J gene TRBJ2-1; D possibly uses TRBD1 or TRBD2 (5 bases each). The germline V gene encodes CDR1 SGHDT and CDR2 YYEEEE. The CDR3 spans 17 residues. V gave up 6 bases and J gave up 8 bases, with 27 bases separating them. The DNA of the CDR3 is TGTGCCAGCACTGGGTTGTTGGGGACCTCGAGGGTCGATGAGCAGTTCTTC. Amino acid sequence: CASTGLLGTSRVDEQFF.

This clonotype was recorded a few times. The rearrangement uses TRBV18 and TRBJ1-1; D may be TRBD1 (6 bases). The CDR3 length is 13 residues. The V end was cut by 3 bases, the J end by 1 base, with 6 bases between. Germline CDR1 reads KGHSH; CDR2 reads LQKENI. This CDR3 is CASSPGQNTEAFF. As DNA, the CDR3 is TGTGCCAGCTCACCGGGACAGAACACTGAAGCTTTCTTT.

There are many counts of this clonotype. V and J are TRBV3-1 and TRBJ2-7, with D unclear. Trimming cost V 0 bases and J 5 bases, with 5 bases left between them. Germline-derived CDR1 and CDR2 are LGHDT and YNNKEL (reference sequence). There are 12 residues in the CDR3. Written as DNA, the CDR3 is TGTGCCAGCAGCCAAGATTTCAACGAGCAGTACTTC. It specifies CASSQDFNEQYF.

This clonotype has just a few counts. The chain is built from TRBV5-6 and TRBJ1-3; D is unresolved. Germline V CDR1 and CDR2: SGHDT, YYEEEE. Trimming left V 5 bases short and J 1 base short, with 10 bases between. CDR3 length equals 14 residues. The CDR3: CASRVSGSGNTIYF. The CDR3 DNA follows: TGTGCCAGCAGGGTATCGGGATCTGGAAACACCATATATTTT.

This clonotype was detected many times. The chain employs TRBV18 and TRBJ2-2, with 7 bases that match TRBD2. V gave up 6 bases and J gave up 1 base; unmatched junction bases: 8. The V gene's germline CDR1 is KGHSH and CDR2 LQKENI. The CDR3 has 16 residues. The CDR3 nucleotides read TGTGCCAGCTCCCCCAGGCCTAGCGGGAACACCGGGGAGCTGTTTTTT. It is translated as CASSPRPSGNTGELFF.

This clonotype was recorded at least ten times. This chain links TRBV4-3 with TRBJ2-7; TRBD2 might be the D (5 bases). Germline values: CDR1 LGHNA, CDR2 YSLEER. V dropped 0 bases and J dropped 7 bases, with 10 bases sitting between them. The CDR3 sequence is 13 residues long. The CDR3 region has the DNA TGCGCCAGCAGCCAAGATAGGACGGGAGAGCAGTACTTC. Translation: CASSQDRTGEQYF.

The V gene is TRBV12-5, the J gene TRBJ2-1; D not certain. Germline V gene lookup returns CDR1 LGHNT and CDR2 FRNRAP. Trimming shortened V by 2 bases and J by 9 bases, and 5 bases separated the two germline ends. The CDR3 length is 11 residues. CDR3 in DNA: TGTGCTAGTGGTTTGCTAATTGAGCAGTTCTTC. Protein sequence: CASGLLIEQFF.

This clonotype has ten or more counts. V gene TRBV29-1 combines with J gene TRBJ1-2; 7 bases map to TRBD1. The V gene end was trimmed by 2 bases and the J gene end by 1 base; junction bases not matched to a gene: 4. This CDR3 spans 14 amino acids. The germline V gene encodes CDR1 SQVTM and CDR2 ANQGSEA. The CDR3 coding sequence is TGCAGCGTTGAAACAGGGGCGGGTAACTATGGCTACACCTTC. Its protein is CSVETGAGNYGYTF.

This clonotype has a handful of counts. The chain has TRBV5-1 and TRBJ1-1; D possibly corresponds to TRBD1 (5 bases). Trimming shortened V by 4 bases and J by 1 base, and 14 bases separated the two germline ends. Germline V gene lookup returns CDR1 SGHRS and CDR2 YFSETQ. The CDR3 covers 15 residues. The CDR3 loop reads CASSPSVGANTEAFF. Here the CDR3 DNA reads TGCGCCAGCAGCCCCTCCGTAGGGGCGAACACTGAAGCTTTCTTT.

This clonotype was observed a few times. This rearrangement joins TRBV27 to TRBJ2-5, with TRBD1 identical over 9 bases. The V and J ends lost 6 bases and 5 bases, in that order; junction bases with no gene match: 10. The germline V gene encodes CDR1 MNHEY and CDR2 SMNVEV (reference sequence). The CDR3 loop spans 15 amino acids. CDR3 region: CASRPYGQGRETQYF. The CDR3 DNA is TGTGCCAGCAGGCCGTACGGACAGGGGAGGGAGACCCAGTACTTC.

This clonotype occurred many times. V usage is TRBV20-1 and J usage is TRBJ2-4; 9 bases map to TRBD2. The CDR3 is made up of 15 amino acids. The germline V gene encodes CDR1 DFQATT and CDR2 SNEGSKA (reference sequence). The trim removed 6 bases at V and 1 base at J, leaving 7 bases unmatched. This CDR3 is CSAGPSGTAKNIQYF. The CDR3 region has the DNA TGCAGTGCAGGTCCTAGCGGGACTGCCAAAAACATTCAGTACTTC.

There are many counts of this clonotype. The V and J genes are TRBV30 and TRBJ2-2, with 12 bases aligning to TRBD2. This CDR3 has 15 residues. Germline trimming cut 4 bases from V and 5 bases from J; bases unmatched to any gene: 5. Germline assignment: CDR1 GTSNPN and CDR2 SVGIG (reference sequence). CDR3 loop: CAWKPLAGGTGELFF. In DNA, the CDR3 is TGTGCCTGGAAGCCCCTAGCGGGAGGGACCGGGGAGCTGTTTTTT.

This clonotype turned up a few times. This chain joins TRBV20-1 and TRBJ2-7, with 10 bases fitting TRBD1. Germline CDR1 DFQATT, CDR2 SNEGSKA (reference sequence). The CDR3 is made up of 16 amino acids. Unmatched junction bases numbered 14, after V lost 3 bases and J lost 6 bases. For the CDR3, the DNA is TGCAGTGCTAGTGCAGACCCCGGGACAGGGGAAATCGAGCAGTACTTC. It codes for CSASADPGTGEIEQYF.

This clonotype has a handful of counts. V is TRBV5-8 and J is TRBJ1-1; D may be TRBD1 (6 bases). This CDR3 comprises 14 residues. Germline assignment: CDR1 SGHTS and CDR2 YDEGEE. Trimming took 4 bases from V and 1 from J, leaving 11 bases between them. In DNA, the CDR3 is TGTGCCAGCAGCAGGGGGACGGGGAACACTGAAGCTTTCTTT. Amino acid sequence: CASSRGTGNTEAFF.

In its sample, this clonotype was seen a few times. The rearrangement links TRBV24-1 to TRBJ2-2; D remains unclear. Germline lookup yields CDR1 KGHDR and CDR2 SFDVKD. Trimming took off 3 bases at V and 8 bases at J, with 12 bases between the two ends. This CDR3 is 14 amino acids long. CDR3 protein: CATSDPGMAGELFF. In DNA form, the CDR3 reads TGTGCCACCAGTGATCCCGGAATGGCGGGGGAGCTGTTTTTT.

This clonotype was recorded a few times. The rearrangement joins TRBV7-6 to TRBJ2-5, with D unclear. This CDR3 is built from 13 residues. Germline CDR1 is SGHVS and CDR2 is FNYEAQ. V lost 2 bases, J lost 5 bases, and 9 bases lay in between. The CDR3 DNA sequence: TGTGCCAGCAGCTTATTAAACGTTGAGACCCAGTACTTC. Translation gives CASSLLNVETQYF.

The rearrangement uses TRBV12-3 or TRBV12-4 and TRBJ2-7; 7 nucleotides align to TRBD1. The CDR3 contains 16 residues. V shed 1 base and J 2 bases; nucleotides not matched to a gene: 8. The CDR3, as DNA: TGTGCCAGCAGTTTAGGAGGGACAGTTGGAACCTACGAGCAGTACTTC. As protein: CASSLGGTVGTYEQYF.